This TCR beta chain was recovered during a study of blood T cell repertoires in COVID-19. This CDR3 is built from 17 residues. Per the original methods: Amplification of reference gene primers provided the estimated nucleated cell counts. TCRdb keeps only in-frame clones here, not all; method: immunoSEQ multiplex PCR. V, J and clone size were drawn from that table, and D and trimming were deduced from the DNA. The sample lists some 140,000 clones, roughly 78% seen once, with roughly 3.6% in the top ten. The receptor was derived from a man aged 55 to 70 with acute or convalescent COVID-19. The chain carries TRBV21-1 and TRBJ2-1; TRBD2 is the table's D call and was not checked against the DNA. TRBV21-1 is a pseudogene. The sequenced sample consisted of peripheral blood. CDR3 residues: CASSNRPLAGGDNEQFF. The CDR3 region has the DNA TGTGCCAGCAGCAACAGACCCCTAGCGGGAGGGGACAATGAGCAGTTCTTC.